These 21 T cell receptor beta chains share one sample of origin, sequenced in a study of shared clonotypes between healthy human individuals. The method was immunoSEQ multiplex PCR; TCRdb's version includes in-frame clones alone and lacks a portion of them. The sample gives around 2.5 million clones, 80% to 95% of which show up once; approximately 0.37% is in the top ten. Sample: naive CD4+ T cells from PBMCs. Sample subset: CD45RA+ positively selected. The receptors were sampled from a man aged 18-30 years in good health. Some clones in this sample may be carry-over from other donors' samples.

The rearrangement links TRBV25-1 to TRBJ2-1; TRBD1 aligns across 7 bases. Per germline, CDR1 MGHDK and CDR2 SYGVNS. The CDR3 is 17 amino acids. Trimming removed 5 bases from V and 0 bases from J; junction bases left unmatched: 10. The CDR3 here is CASSKRQTGSSYNEQFF. The DNA of the CDR3 is TGTGCCAGCAGTAAACGACAGACAGGGAGCTCCTACAATGAGCAGTTCTTC. The full variable domain, rest sourced from reference TRBV25-1 and TRBJ2-1, is EADIYQTPRYLVIGTGKKITLECSQTMGHDKMYWYQQDPGMELHLIHYSYGVNSTEKGDLSSESTVSRIRTEHFPLTLESARPSHTSQYLCASSKRQTGSSYNEQFFGPGTRLTVL.

The gene calls are TRBV18 and TRBJ1-1; 7 nucleotides agree with TRBD1. The junction had 6 bases not matched to a gene; V was cut back by 7 bases and J by 1 base. Germline loops: CDR1 KGHSH, CDR2 LQKENI. The CDR3 has 14 amino acids. The CDR3 coding sequence is TGTGCCAGCTATGCCGGGACAGCGAACACTGAAGCTTTCTTT. Amino acid sequence: CASYAGTANTEAFF.

This clone was observed once. CDR3 sequence (DNA): TGCGCCAGCACCCCTTTAGCGGTTAGCACAGATACGCAGTATTTT. This sequence encodes CASTPLAVSTDTQYF. V is TRBV5-1 and J is TRBJ2-3; tentatively, D is TRBD2 (6 bases). Germline V gene lookup returns CDR1 SGHRS and CDR2 YFSETQ. The CDR3 has 15 residues. Trimming stripped 6 bases from V and 0 bases from J, with 14 bases between.

The rearrangement links TRBV25-1 to TRBJ2-7; TRBD2 matches at 7 bases. The V segment lost 8 bases and the J segment 0 bases; nucleotides outside the gene matches: 10. From germline, CDR1 is MGHDK and CDR2 SYGVNS. The CDR3 has 15 residues. The CDR3 DNA sequence: TGTGCCAGCGGCAGGTCTAGCGGAAGCTCCTACGAGCAGTACTTC. Its protein is CASGRSSGSSYEQYF.

This clone occurred a few times. The genes are TRBV4-1 and TRBJ1-5; D uncertain. The CDR3 length is 15 residues. V was pared by 4 bases and J by 0 bases, with 10 bases between. CDR1 MGHRA and CDR2 YSYEKL come from the germline V gene. The CDR3 sequence is CASSRQYDSNQPQHF. CDR3 DNA: TGCGCCAGCAGCCGCCAATATGATAGCAATCAGCCCCAGCATTTT.

This sequence joins TRBV28 and TRBJ1-3; 8 bases are a match to TRBD1. The CDR3 totals 17 residues. CDR1 MDHEN and CDR2 SYDVKM come from the germline V gene. V trimming: 5 bases; J trimming: 0 bases; junction bases outside the gene matches: 9. The CDR3, as DNA: TGTGCCAGCAGTCCCGGGACAGGCGACTACTCTGGAAACACCATATATTTT. The encoded protein is CASSPGTGDYSGNTIYF. The variable domain in full, completed from reference TRBV28 and TRBJ1-3, reads DVKVTQSSRYLVKRTGEKVFLECVQDMDHENMFWYRQDPGLGLRLIYFSYDVKMKEKGDIPEGYSVSREKKERFSLILESASTNQTSMYLCASSPGTGDYSGNTIYFGEGSWLTVV.

The CDR3 DNA follows: TGTGCCATCACCCCCGGCGAACAGGGCTCCCCCGGAGGCTACACCTTC. Its protein product is CAITPGEQGSPGGYTF. The chain uses TRBV10-3 and TRBJ1-2, with TRBD1 as a possible D gene (6 bases). CDR1 and CDR2 from the germline V gene are ENHRY and SYGVKD. V lost 7 bases to trimming and J lost 8 bases, with 26 bases between them. This CDR3 has 16 residues.

This clone appeared a few times. This sequence joins TRBV18 and TRBJ1-1, with D perhaps matching TRBD1 (5 bases). The CDR3 runs to 15 residues. The germline V gene has CDR1 KGHSH and CDR2 LQKENI. Trimming pared 4 bases from V and 0 bases from J, leaving 12 bases between. The DNA for the CDR3 is TGTGCCAGCTCACTCGGGGCGGTGATGAACACTGAAGCTTTCTTT. It yields the protein CASSLGAVMNTEAFF.

CDR3 in amino acids: CASSLAYSAYEAFF. CDR3 DNA: TGCGCCAGCAGCTTGGCATACTCGGCGTACGAAGCTTTCTTT. V usage is TRBV5-1 and J usage is TRBJ1-1; no firm D call. The CDR3 loop spans 14 amino acids. Trimming pared 0 bases from V and 8 bases from J, leaving 14 bases between. Germline-derived CDR1 and CDR2 are SGHRS and YFSETQ.

The chain uses TRBV6-6 and TRBJ1-4; TRBD1 aligns across 8 bases. This CDR3 spans 15 amino acids. Germline V gene data show CDR1 as MNHNY and CDR2 as SVGAGI (reference sequence). J lost 7 bases, V lost 5 bases, and 9 bases had no gene match. CDR3 region: CASSPLGQGGEKLFF. CDR3 sequence (DNA): TGTGCCAGCAGTCCCTTAGGACAGGGAGGTGAAAAACTGTTTTTT.

V usage is TRBV30 and J usage is TRBJ2-7; D is possibly TRBD1 or TRBD2 (5 bases each). Deletions cut 5 bases from V and 6 bases from J, with 20 bases between. The CDR3 spans 14 residues. Germline CDR1 reads GTSNPN; CDR2 reads SVGIG (reference sequence). The CDR3 coding sequence is TGTGCCTGGGGCTCGGGGCAGGCTTTTGGCGAGCAGTACTTC. This sequence encodes CAWGSGQAFGEQYF.

V usage is TRBV6-5 and J usage is TRBJ1-2, with TRBD1 matching 7 bases. Trimming took 5 bases from V and 4 from J; bases not matched to a gene: 4. CDR1 is MNHEY and CDR2 is SVGAGI in the germline V gene. CDR3 length: 13 amino acids. The CDR3 coding sequence is TGTGCCAGCAGTACCCAGGGGGGCTATGGCTACACCTTC. Its translation: CASSTQGGYGYTF.

The J gene is TRBJ2-3, the V gene TRBV5-1; TRBD2 aligns across 11 bases. Germline loops: CDR1 SGHRS, CDR2 YFSETQ. Trimming took 1 base from V and 3 from J; bases not matched to a gene: 7. The CDR3 totals 17 residues. DNA of the CDR3: TGCGCCAGCAGCTTGCCCGAGACTAGCGGGACGACAGATACGCAGTATTTT. This encodes CASSLPETSGTTDTQYF.

V usage is TRBV10-3 and J usage is TRBJ2-3; TRBD1 aligns across 10 bases. The CDR3 loop spans 14 amino acids. The germline V gene has CDR1 ENHRY and CDR2 SYGVKD. Germline trimming cut 6 bases from V and 5 bases from J; bases unmatched to any gene: 5. Written as DNA, the CDR3 is TGTGCCATCAGCCCGGGACAGGGGAGAGATACGCAGTATTTT. Translating gives CAISPGQGRDTQYF.

The CDR3 loop reads CASRTQGGNEKLFF. The CDR3 nucleotides are TGTGCCAGCAGGACCCAGGGGGGGAATGAAAAACTGTTTTTT. This chain uses TRBV6-1 with TRBJ1-4; 7 bases map to TRBD1. The CDR3 covers 14 residues. CDR1 is MNHNS, CDR2 SASEGT, per germline. The V gene end was trimmed by 6 bases and the J gene end by 5 bases; junction bases not matched to a gene: 6.

This chain uses TRBV27 with TRBJ1-5, with a tentative D call TRBD1 (6 bases). Trimming removed 6 bases from V and 3 bases from J, with 15 bases in between. In germline, CDR1 is MNHEY, CDR2 SMNVEV (reference sequence). This CDR3 comprises 15 residues. The CDR3 DNA reads as TGTGCCAGCAGCCTCCGACAGGCCCCCAATCAGCCCCAGCATTTT. Amino acid sequence: CASSLRQAPNQPQHF.

V is TRBV18 and J is TRBJ1-1; D might be TRBD1 (5 bases). The CDR3 extends over 14 amino acids. V gave up 5 bases and J gave up 1 base, with 11 bases separating them. In germline, CDR1 is KGHSH, CDR2 LQKENI. CDR3 nucleotides: TGTGCCAGCTCATCCGTGCAGGGGAACACTGAAGCTTTCTTT. Translation: CASSSVQGNTEAFF.

The V call is TRBV18, the J call TRBJ1-2, with D perhaps matching TRBD1 (5 bases). Germline CDR1 reads KGHSH; CDR2 reads LQKENI. Deletions cut 1 base from V and 5 bases from J, with 8 bases between. This CDR3 contains 13 residues. DNA of the CDR3: TGTGCCAGCTCACCACGGGGCGCATATGGCTACACCTTC. This encodes CASSPRGAYGYTF.

This chain connects TRBV4-3 to TRBJ2-1; a weak D match, TRBD2 (5 bases). Trimming removed 4 bases at V and 5 bases at J, with 18 bases between. CDR1 and CDR2 (germline): LGHNA, YSLEER. This CDR3 contains 16 residues. Here the CDR3 DNA reads TGCGCCAGCAGCCGACGGAGGAGCCTAAGAGACAATGAGCAGTTCTTC. Translated, it gives CASSRRRSLRDNEQFF.

The chain joins TRBV7-7 to TRBJ1-4, with D possibly TRBD1 on 6 matching bases. This CDR3 has 15 amino acids. CDR1 and CDR2 from the germline V gene are SSHAT and FNYEAQ (reference sequence). V lost 5 bases, J lost 0 bases, and 10 bases lay in between. The CDR3 reads CASSQGGATNEKLFF. In DNA, the CDR3 is TGTGCCAGCAGCCAAGGGGGTGCAACTAATGAAAAACTGTTTTTT.

This chain joins TRBV11-2 and TRBJ2-4, with 8 bases matching TRBD1. This CDR3 is 16 amino acids long. Germline assignment: CDR1 SGHAT and CDR2 FQNNGV. J gave up 1 base and V 1 base, and 3 bases lay outside the gene matches. The CDR3 sequence is CASSLGRGLAKNIQYF. The CDR3 nucleotides are TGTGCCAGCAGCTTAGGCAGGGGGCTGGCCAAAAACATTCAGTACTTC.